The sequence of this T cell receptor beta chain was determined in a study of vaccination effects on CD4 cells after COVID-19. Investigators separated out CD4+ T cells once 9 to 11 days of culture had passed. Negative nucleocapsid antibody tests before and after vaccination confirmed no previous SARS-CoV-2 infection. Sequenced by immunoSEQ multiplex PCR; TCRdb stores in-frame clones only, minus some. The data show around 35,000 clones, 65% to 70% seen once. Trimming pared 7 bases from V and 7 bases from J, leaving 12 bases between. Looked up from germline, CDR1 is SGHKS and CDR2 is YYEKEE (reference sequence). This CDR3 region has 13 residues. A remark on this clone: The antigen remains unidentified.

This chain connects TRBV5-5 to TRBJ1-6, with D maybe TRBD1 (5 bases). The sequencing here drew on CD4+ T cells from PBMCs cultured without peptide, taken before COVID-19 vaccination. This sequence originates from a human donor who received a COVID-19 vaccine. The CDR3 DNA reads TGTGCCAGCTCCCGGGGGTACAATTCACCCCTCCACTTT. Encoded protein: CASSRGYNSPLHF.